This paragraph covers one TCR beta chain sequence. What it recognizes is unknown. This specimen belongs to a study of shared clonotypes between healthy human individuals. Study-level results: What naive subsets generally showed was a larger estimated richness than memory subsets showed. Sorted-subset samples were not fully sequenced, rarefaction indicated.

Generated by immunoSEQ multiplex PCR, the TCRdb table keeps only in-frame clones and is missing some. The sample includes about 2.4 million clones, approximately 93% of them seen just once. CDR1 is SGHTA and CDR2 is FQGNSA in the germline V gene. The length of the CDR3 is 15 residues. V was pared by 2 bases and J by 3 bases, with 14 bases between. The chain uses TRBV7-2 and TRBJ2-7; possible D gene TRBD1, 5 bases. Sequencing used naive CD4+ T cells from PBMCs. This sample's subset: CD45RA+ positively selected. The receptor comes from a man between 18 and 29 years old in good health. Some clones in this sample may be carry-over from other donors' samples. The CDR3 is CASSLSGPGNYEQYF. In DNA form, the CDR3 reads TGTGCCAGCAGCTTATCTGGACCAGGGAACTACGAGCAGTACTTC.